The clone carrying this T cell receptor (beta chain) appeared once. The data are from a study of control samples from healthy donors and cancer patients. CDR3 length: 13 residues. Germline CDR1 MNHEY, CDR2 SVGAGI. V shed 6 bases and J shed 4 bases, with 12 bases lying between them. Method: immunoSEQ multiplex PCR; TCRdb's copy keeps in-frame clones and lacks some. The data contain about 130,000 clones, around 90% of them singletons. This chain uses TRBV6-5 with TRBJ2-5; D remains ambiguous. The sample taken for sequencing was blood. The receptor was isolated from a man aged 40-50 years in good health. The CDR3 reads CASSYRMGETQYF. The CDR3 region has the DNA TGTGCCAGCAGCTACAGAATGGGAGAGACCCAGTACTTC.